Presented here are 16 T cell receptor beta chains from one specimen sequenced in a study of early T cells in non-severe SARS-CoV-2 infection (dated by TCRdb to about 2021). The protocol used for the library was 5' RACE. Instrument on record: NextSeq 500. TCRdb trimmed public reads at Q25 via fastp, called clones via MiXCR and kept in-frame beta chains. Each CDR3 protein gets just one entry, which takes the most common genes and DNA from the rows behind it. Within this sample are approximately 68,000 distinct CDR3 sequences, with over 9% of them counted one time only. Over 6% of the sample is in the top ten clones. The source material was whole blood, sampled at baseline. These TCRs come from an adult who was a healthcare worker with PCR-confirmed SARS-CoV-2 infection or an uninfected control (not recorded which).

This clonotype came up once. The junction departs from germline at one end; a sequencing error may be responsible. The CDR3 here is CAIRGGQTHYEQHF. The CDR3 DNA sequence: TGTGCCATCCGCGGGGGACAGACCCACTACGAGCAGCACTTC. The V and J genes are TRBV10-3 and TRBJ2-7; D may be TRBD1 or TRBD2 (7 bases each). CDR1 is ENHRY, CDR2 SYGVKD, per germline. The CDR3 is 14 amino acids.

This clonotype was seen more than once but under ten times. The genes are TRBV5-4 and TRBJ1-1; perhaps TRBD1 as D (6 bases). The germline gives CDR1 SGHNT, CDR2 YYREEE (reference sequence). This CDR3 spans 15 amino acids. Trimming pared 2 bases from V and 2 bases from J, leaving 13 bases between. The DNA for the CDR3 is TGTGCCAGCAGCTTACAGGGAGCCTTAAACACTGAAGCTTTCTTT. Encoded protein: CASSLQGALNTEAFF.

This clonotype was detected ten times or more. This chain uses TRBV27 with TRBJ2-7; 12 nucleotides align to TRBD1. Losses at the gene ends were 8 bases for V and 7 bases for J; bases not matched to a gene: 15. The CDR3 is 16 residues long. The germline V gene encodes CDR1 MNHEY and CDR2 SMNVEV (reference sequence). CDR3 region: CASSQWPGQGAREQYF. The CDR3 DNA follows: TGTGCCAGCTCCCAATGGCCGGGACAGGGGGCTAGGGAGCAGTACTTC.

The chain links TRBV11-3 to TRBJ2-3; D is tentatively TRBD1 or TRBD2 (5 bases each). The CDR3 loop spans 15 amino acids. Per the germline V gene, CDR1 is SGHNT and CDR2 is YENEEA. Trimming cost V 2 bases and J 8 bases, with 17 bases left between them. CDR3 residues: CASSLWDHSEGTQYF. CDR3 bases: TGTGCCAGCAGCTTATGGGACCATTCCGAGGGTACGCAGTATTTT.

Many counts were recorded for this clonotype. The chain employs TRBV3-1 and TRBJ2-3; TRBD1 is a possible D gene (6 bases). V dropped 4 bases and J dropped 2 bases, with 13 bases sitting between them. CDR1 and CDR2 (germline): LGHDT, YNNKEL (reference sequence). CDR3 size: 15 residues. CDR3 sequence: CASSPPQGLTDTQYF. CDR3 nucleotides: TGTGCCAGCAGCCCCCCACAGGGCCTCACAGATACGCAGTATTTT.

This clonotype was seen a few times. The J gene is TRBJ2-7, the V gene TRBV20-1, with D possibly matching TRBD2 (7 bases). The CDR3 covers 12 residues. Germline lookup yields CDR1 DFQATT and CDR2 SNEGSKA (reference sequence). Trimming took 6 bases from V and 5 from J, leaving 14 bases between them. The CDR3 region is CSAVGGGHEQYF. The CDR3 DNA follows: TGCAGTGCCGTGGGCGGGGGCCACGAGCAGTACTTC.

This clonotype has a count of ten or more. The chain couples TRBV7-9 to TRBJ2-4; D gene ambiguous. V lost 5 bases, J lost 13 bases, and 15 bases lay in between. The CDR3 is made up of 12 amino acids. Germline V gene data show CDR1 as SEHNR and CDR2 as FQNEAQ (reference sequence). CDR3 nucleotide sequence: TGTGCCAGCAGCCACCAAGAAGGACGCCAGTACTTC. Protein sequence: CASSHQEGRQYF. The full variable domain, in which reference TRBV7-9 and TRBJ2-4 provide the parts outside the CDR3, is DTGVSQNPRHKITKRGQNVTFRCDPISEHNRLYWYRQTLGQGPEFLTYFQNEAQLEKSRLLSDRFSAERPKGSFSTLEIQRTEQGDSAMYLCASSHQEGRQYFGAGTRLSVL.

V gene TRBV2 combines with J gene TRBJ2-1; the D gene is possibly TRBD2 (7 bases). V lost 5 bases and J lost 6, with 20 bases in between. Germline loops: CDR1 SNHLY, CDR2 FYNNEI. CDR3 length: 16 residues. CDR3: CASSLRWGGEGNEQFF. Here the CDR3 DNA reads TGTGCCAGCAGTCTCCGGTGGGGGGGCGAGGGCAATGAGCAGTTCTTC. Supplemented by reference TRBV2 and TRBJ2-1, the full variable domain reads EPEVTQTPSHQVTQMGQEVILRCVPISNHLYFYWYRQILGQKVEFLVSFYNNEISEKSEIFDDQFSVERPDGSNFTLKIRSTKLEDSAMYFCASSLRWGGEGNEQFFGPGTRLTVL.

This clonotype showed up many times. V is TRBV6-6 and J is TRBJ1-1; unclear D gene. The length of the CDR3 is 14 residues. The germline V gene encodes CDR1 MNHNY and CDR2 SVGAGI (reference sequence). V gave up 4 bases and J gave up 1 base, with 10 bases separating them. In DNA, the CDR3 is TGTGCCAGCAGTTCCTATACAGCGAACACTGAAGCTTTCTTT. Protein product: CASSSYTANTEAFF.

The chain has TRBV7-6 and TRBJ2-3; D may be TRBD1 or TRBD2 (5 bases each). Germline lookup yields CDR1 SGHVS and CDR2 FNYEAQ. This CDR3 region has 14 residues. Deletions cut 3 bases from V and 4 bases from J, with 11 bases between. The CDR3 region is CASSLGQGPDTQYF. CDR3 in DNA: TGTGCCAGCAGCTTGGGTCAGGGACCAGATACGCAGTATTTT. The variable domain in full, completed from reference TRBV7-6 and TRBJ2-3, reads GAGVSQSPRYKVTKRGQDVALRCDPISGHVSLYWYRQALGQGPEFLTYFNYEAQQDKSGLPNDRFSAERPEGSISTLTIQRTEQRDSAMYRCASSLGQGPDTQYFGPGTRLTVL.

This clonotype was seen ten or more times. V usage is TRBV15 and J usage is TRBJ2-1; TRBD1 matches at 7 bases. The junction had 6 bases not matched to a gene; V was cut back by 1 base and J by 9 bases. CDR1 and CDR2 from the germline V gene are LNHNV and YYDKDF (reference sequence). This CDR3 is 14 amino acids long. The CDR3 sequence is CATSRAQGEGEQFF. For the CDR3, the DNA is TGTGCCACCAGCAGAGCCCAGGGGGAAGGTGAGCAGTTCTTC.

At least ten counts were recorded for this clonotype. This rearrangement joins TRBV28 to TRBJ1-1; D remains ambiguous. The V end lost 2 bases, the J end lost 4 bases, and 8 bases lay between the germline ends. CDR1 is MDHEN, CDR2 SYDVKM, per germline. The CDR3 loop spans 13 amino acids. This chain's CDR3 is CASSLLQPTEAFF. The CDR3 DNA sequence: TGTGCCAGCAGTTTACTCCAGCCCACTGAAGCTTTCTTT.

The CDR3 reads CASVSGGSGANVLTF. CDR3 coding DNA: TGTGCCAGCGTTTCCGGGGGCTCTGGGGCCAACGTCCTGACTTTC. This chain connects TRBV6-2 or TRBV6-3 to TRBJ2-6; the D gene is possibly TRBD2 (6 bases). From germline, CDR1 is MNHEY and CDR2 SVGEGT. This CDR3 spans 15 amino acids. Trimming cost V 8 bases and J 0 bases, with 11 bases left between them.

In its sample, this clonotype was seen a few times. This CDR3 is CASSLAQRGDNEQFF. CDR3 nucleotides: TGCGCCAGCAGCTTGGCCCAGCGGGGGGACAATGAGCAGTTCTTC. This rearrangement joins TRBV5-1 to TRBJ2-1; 9 bases are a match to TRBD2. The CDR3 loop spans 15 amino acids. The germline V gene has CDR1 SGHRS and CDR2 YFSETQ. V dropped 0 bases and J dropped 5; count of bases not matched to a gene: 3. The full variable domain, rest sourced from reference TRBV5-1 and TRBJ2-1, is KAGVTQTPRYLIKTRGQQVTLSCSPISGHRSVSWYQQTPGQGLQFLFEYFSETQRNKGNFPGRFSGRQFSNSRSEMNVSTLELGDSALYLCASSLAQRGDNEQFFGPGTRLTVL.

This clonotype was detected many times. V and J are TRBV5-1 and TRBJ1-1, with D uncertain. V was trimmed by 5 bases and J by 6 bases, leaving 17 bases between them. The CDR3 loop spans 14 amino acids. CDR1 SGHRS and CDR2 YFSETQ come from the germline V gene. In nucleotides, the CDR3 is TGCGCCAGCAGTCCGGACCTTCAGAGGGCTGAAGCTTTCTTT. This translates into CASSPDLQRAEAFF. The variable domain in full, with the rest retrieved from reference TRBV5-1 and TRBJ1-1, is KAGVTQTPRYLIKTRGQQVTLSCSPISGHRSVSWYQQTPGQGLQFLFEYFSETQRNKGNFPGRFSGRQFSNSRSEMNVSTLELGDSALYLCASSPDLQRAEAFFGQGTRLTVV.

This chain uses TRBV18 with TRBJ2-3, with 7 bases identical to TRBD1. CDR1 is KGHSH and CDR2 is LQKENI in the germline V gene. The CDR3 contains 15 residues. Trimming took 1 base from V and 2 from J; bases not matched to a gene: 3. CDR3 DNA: TGTGCCAGCTCACCACGGACAGGCGACACAGATACGCAGTATTTT. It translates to CASSPRTGDTDTQYF.